Following are 7 T cell receptor beta chains from one sample sequenced in a study of cytomegalovirus exposure and HLA in healthy donors. The PCR made use of 60 Vbeta and 13 Jbeta primers. TCRdb's copy holds only in-frame clones and misses some; the assay was immunoSEQ multiplex PCR. The sample contains 90,000 to 140,000 clones, almost 70% of which appear only once. Input material: PBMCs. Receptors were obtained from a man younger than 45 in good health and CMV-seronegative.

The chain combines TRBV6-6 with TRBJ1-4, with 7 bases that match TRBD1. This CDR3 has 15 residues. Germline loops: CDR1 MNHNY, CDR2 SVGAGI (reference sequence). Trimming removed 6 bases from V and 8 bases from J; junction bases left unmatched: 12. The CDR3 here is CASSPGGQPREKLFF. CDR3 nucleotide sequence: TGTGCCAGCAGCCCAGGGGGACAGCCGAGGGAAAAACTGTTTTTT.

This clone came up a few times. The chain links TRBV7-2 to TRBJ1-1; D is possibly TRBD1 (5 bases). Trimming stripped 5 bases from V and 4 bases from J, with 17 bases between. Per the germline V gene, CDR1 is SGHTA and CDR2 is FQGNSA. The CDR3 is 15 amino acids. CDR3 protein: CASSPGGGGSTEAFF. In DNA form, the CDR3 reads TGTGCCAGCAGCCCCGGGGGGGGAGGGAGCACTGAAGCTTTCTTT.

This clone was found a few times. The chain has TRBV5-5 and TRBJ2-1, with TRBD2 matching 7 bases. Germline-derived CDR1 and CDR2 are SGHKS and YYEKEE (reference sequence). The V segment lost 5 bases and the J segment 5 bases; nucleotides outside the gene matches: 13. The CDR3 runs 16 residues. In DNA, the CDR3 is TGTGCCAGCAGGCGGTCGGCCGGGACTACGAACAATGAGCAGTTCTTC. It is translated as CASRRSAGTTNNEQFF.

On this clone itself: Additional DNA sequences in this sample encode the identical CDR3. This sequence joins TRBV11-2 and TRBJ1-1; D call uncertain. V gave up 1 base and J gave up 4 bases, with 16 bases separating them. The CDR3 length is 16 residues. Per the germline V gene, CDR1 is SGHAT and CDR2 is FQNNGV. Written as DNA, the CDR3 is TGTGCCAGCAGCTTAGGCCCCCCGGGGAGTGGCACTGAAGCTTTCTTT. It encodes CASSLGPPGSGTEAFF. Together with reference TRBV11-2 and TRBJ1-1, the CDR3 gives the full variable domain: EAGVAQSPRYKIIEKRQSVAFWCNPISGHATLYWYQQILGQGPKLLIQFQNNGVVDDSQLPKDRFSAERLKGVDSTLKIQPAKLEDSAVYLCASSLGPPGSGTEAFFGQGTRLTVV.

This chain uses TRBV4-1 with TRBJ1-1; 8 bases align to TRBD1. CDR3 length: 16 residues. V lost 1 base, J lost 5 bases, and 9 bases stayed unmatched. From germline, CDR1 is MGHRA and CDR2 YSYEKL. The CDR3 here is CASSQGTGTGWTEAFF. CDR3 nucleotide sequence: TGCGCCAGCAGCCAAGGAACCGGGACAGGTTGGACTGAAGCTTTCTTT.

Here the CDR3 reads CASSLLRPAAQHF. DNA of the CDR3: TGTGCCAGCAGTTTACTCCGCCCCGCGGCCCAGCATTTT. V and J are TRBV28 and TRBJ1-5; the D is unclear. The length of the CDR3 is 13 residues. The ends were cut back, 2 bases at V and 11 bases at J, with 13 bases in the middle. The germline V gene has CDR1 MDHEN and CDR2 SYDVKM.

The genes are TRBV5-8 and TRBJ1-2; D is perhaps TRBD1 (5 bases). This CDR3 spans 17 amino acids. CDR1 is SGHTS and CDR2 is YDEGEE in the germline V gene. Trimming took 3 bases from V and 3 from J, leaving 21 bases between them. The CDR3: CASSYVPGGRGDYGYTF. As DNA, the CDR3 is TGTGCCAGCAGCTATGTTCCCGGGGGTAGGGGCGACTATGGCTACACCTTC. Full variable domain (missing parts from reference TRBV5-8 and TRBJ1-2): EAGVTQSPTHLIKTRGQQATLRCSPISGHTSVYWYQQALGLGLQFLLWYDEGEERNRGNFPPRFSGRQFPNYSSELNVNALELEDSALYLCASSYVPGGRGDYGYTFGSGTRLTVV.